This TCR beta chain was captured in a study of T cells in Graves' hyperthyroidism and ophthalmopathy. Study-level points and caveats: Most thyroid clonotypes that were expanded above 0.001 also turned up in blood.

This clonotype was seen a handful of times. Its antigen is not identified. Uncontrolled infection, other autoimmune disease, pregnancy or lactation led to exclusion. Source material for PBMCs was more than 9.5 ml fresh peripheral blood. V lost 4 bases and J lost 2; bases outside the gene matches: 8. The CDR3 covers 15 residues. Germline V gene sequence: CDR1 SGHRS, CDR2 YFSETQ. What was amplified from RNA transcripts were TCR beta CDR3 regions. When the TCR CDR3 underwent first-round RT-PCR, the HTBI primer set was used. TCRdb reanalysed the multiplex PCR reads using MiXCR and keeps one entry per CDR3 protein. The data contain hundreds of thousands of distinct CDR3 sequences, about two fifths of them singletons.

The specimen was blood. The origin of this receptor is a man aged 18-30 years with Graves' hyperthyroidism. The J gene is TRBJ1-1, the V gene TRBV5-1, with 7 bases identical to TRBD1. CDR3 nucleotide sequence: TGCGCCAGCAGCATCCGACAGGGTGGTAACACTGAAGCTTTCTTT. Protein sequence: CASSIRQGGNTEAFF.